A selection of T cell receptor beta chains follows, all from one sample in a study of cytomegalovirus exposure and HLA in healthy donors. Profiling relied on immunoSEQ multiplex PCR, and the TCRdb table lists in-frame clones only, not all of them. The data hold 150,000 or so clones, with 75% observed a single time. The material sequenced was PBMCs. These receptors all come from a female donor in good health and CMV-seronegative. Both conserved end residues are part of each CDR3. The D gene is left open where the match is weak. The size of a clone is reported for some rows only, either as once, few or many, or as a class for expanded clones.

clone_size j_call v_call d_call cdr3_aa cdr3_nt
NA TRBJ2-3 TRBV7-2 NA CASSLMWGSTDTQYF TGTGCCAGCAGCTTAATGTGGGGCAGCACAGATACGCAGTATTTT
NA TRBJ1-1 TRBV27 NA CASSLGALSGTEAFF TGTGCCAGCAGTTTGGGAGCCCTATCTGGGACTGAAGCTTTCTTT
few TRBJ1-2 TRBV4-1 TRBD1 CASSRGQGATGYGYTF TGCGCCAGCAGCCGCGGACAGGGCGCCACCGGCTATGGCTACACCTTC
few TRBJ2-7 TRBV11-3 NA CASSLLGNLRAYEQYF TGTGCCAGCAGCTTACTAGGAAACCTCCGTGCGTACGAGCAGTACTTC
NA TRBJ2-7 TRBV7-2 TRBD1 CASSLVGRVWGQVAYEQYF TGTGCCAGCAGCTTAGTGGGTAGGGTTTGGGGACAGGTAGCCTACGAGCAGTACTTC
NA TRBJ1-5 TRBV5-1 NA CASSLGLTGEGQPQHF TGCGCCAGCAGCTTGGGATTAACGGGGGAGGGTCAGCCCCAGCATTTT
NA TRBJ2-3 TRBV6-5 TRBD2 CASSTLVGGLDTQYF TGTGCCAGCAGTACCTTAGTGGGGGGGTTAGATACGCAGTATTTT
few TRBJ2-3 TRBV29-1 NA CSMGGALQDTQYF TGCAGCATGGGGGGAGCACTTCAAGATACGCAGTATTTT
NA TRBJ1-2 TRBV5-1 NA CASSLSPGDYGYTF TGCGCCAGCAGCTTGTCCCCAGGGGACTATGGCTACACCTTC
NA TRBJ1-2 TRBV7-3 TRBD1 CASSMGQAGLGYGYTF TGTGCCAGCAGCATGGGACAGGCCGGTTTGGGATATGGCTACACCTTC
NA TRBJ1-2 TRBV5-1 NA CASSLVEGEYGYTF TGCGCCAGCAGCTTGGTGGAGGGAGAGTATGGCTACACCTTC
NA TRBJ2-6 TRBV7-8 NA CASRVGSGANVLTF TGTGCCAGCCGGGTTGGCTCTGGGGCCAACGTCCTGACTTTC
NA TRBJ2-1 TRBV4-3 TRBD1 CASSPDRVRNEQFF TGCGCCAGCAGCCCAGACAGGGTTAGGAATGAGCAGTTCTTC
few TRBJ2-2 TRBV4-3 NA CASSRGRLEDTGELFF TGCGCCAGCAGCCGAGGGAGACTCGAGGACACCGGGGAGCTGTTTTTT
NA TRBJ2-7 TRBV7-2 TRBD1 CASSDWGQGDYEQYF TGTGCCAGCAGCGATTGGGGACAGGGAGACTACGAGCAGTACTTC
NA TRBJ2-7 TRBV6-1 NA CASSESAPGTYEQYF TGTGCCAGCAGTGAATCCGCCCCCGGGACCTACGAGCAGTACTTC
NA TRBJ2-2 TRBV7-2 NA CASSLVGGNTGELFF TGTGCCAGCAGCTTAGTCGGGGGGAACACCGGGGAGCTGTTTTTT
few TRBJ2-1 TRBV5-1 NA CASSLVLPGSEQFF TGCGCCAGCAGCTTGGTATTGCCAGGAAGTGAGCAGTTCTTC
NA TRBJ2-2 TRBV19 NA CASSILPGVGTGELFF TGTGCCAGTAGTATACTCCCGGGAGTCGGTACCGGGGAGCTGTTTTTT
NA TRBJ2-7 TRBV20-1 NA CSARGAYEQYF TGCAGTGCTAGAGGCGCCTACGAGCAGTACTTC
NA TRBJ2-3 TRBV28 TRBD2 CASSLGTSETDTQYF TGTGCCAGCAGTTTGGGGACTAGCGAGACAGATACGCAGTATTTT
NA TRBJ1-1 TRBV12-5 TRBD1 CASGPGQGSPEAFF TGTGCTAGTGGCCCAGGACAGGGAAGCCCTGAAGCTTTCTTT
NA TRBJ1-1 TRBV5-6 NA CASSLGGRDTEAFF TGTGCCAGCAGCTTGGGGGGGAGGGACACTGAAGCTTTCTTT
NA TRBJ1-5 TRBV7-8 TRBD1 CASSFSGAGTEVGGPQHF TGTGCCAGCAGCTTTTCCGGGGCGGGGACAGAGGTTGGCGGGCCCCAGCATTTT
NA TRBJ2-3 TRBV2 TRBD2 CASIGGSSNTDTQYF TGTGCCAGCATAGGCGGGAGTTCGAACACAGATACGCAGTATTTT
NA TRBJ2-2 TRBV5-1 NA CASTRLDANTGELFF TGCGCCAGCACCCGACTAGACGCGAACACCGGGGAGCTGTTTTTT
NA TRBJ1-4 TRBV30 TRBD1 CAWSFGDRGGEKLFF TGTGCCTGGAGTTTTGGGGACAGGGGAGGCGAAAAACTGTTTTTT
NA TRBJ2-5 TRBV5-4 TRBD2 CASSLSGGSPGETQYF TGTGCCAGCAGCTTGTCGGGGGGGTCCCCCGGGGAGACCCAGTACTTC
few TRBJ2-7 TRBV28 NA CASSRGRNYEQYF TGTGCCAGCAGCAGGGGTAGAAACTACGAGCAGTACTTC
NA TRBJ2-2 TRBV30 NA CARTSQGLNTGELFF TGTGCCCGAACCTCCCAGGGGCTGAACACCGGGGAGCTGTTTTTT
NA TRBJ1-1 TRBV13 TRBD1 CASSSLTGDTEAFF TGTGCCAGCAGCTCTCTCACAGGGGACACTGAAGCTTTCTTT
NA TRBJ2-7 TRBV7-8 NA CASSLTRQASPHYEQYF TGTGCCAGCAGCTTAACCCGACAGGCGTCACCCCACTACGAGCAGTACTTC
NA TRBJ2-7 TRBV4-2 TRBD2 CASSQANSGGTPYEQYF TGTGCCAGCAGCCAAGCTAACTCGGGGGGAACCCCCTACGAGCAGTACTTC
NA TRBJ2-5 TRBV6-6 NA CASSYFGQETQYF TGTGCCAGCAGTTATTTCGGGCAAGAGACCCAGTACTTC
NA TRBJ2-4 TRBV7-9 NA CASSTGQRVHIQYF TGTGCCAGCAGCACCGGACAGCGCGTCCACATTCAGTACTTC